The 29 T cell receptor beta chains given below trace back to one sample, sequenced in a study of blood T cell repertoires in COVID-19. Method: immunoSEQ multiplex PCR; TCRdb's copy keeps in-frame clones and lacks some. Among under 200,000 clones, around three quarters were seen once, and the ten largest hold under 20%. The sequencing input was PBMCs or T cells enriched from blood (not recorded which). These TCRs come from a woman aged 70 to 79 in a cohort exposed to, infected with or recovered from COVID-19 (not recorded which).

The V and J genes are TRBV5-4 and TRBJ1-2; TRBD1 aligns across 8 bases. The CDR3 is made up of 14 amino acids. Germline values: CDR1 SGHNT, CDR2 YYREEE (reference sequence). V shed 5 bases, J shed 6 bases, and the junction held 9 bases outside the gene matches. The DNA of the CDR3 is TGTGCCAGCAGTCTCCAACAGGGGGGTCATGGCTACACCTTC. It encodes CASSLQQGGHGYTF. Variable domain in full (rest from reference TRBV5-4 and TRBJ1-2): ETGVTQSPTHLIKTRGQQVTLRCSSQSGHNTVSWYQQALGQGPQFIFQYYREEENGRGNFPPRFSGLQFPNYSSELNVNALELDDSALYLCASSLQQGGHGYTFGSGTRLTVV.

The sample holds one count of this clone. The genes are TRBV19 and TRBJ2-3; possibly TRBD2 for D (5 bases). V was shortened by 6 bases and J by 2 bases, with 6 bases between the two germline ends. The germline gives CDR1 LNHDA, CDR2 SQIVND (reference sequence). This CDR3 is 12 amino acids long. The CDR3 spells CASSGLTDTQYF. The CDR3 DNA reads TGTGCCAGTAGCGGACTCACAGATACGCAGTATTTT.

The chain joins TRBV5-4 to TRBJ2-3, with D perhaps matching TRBD1 (7 bases). V lost 2 bases and J 3 bases, leaving 16 bases between the germline ends. The CDR3 contains 16 residues. The germline V gene encodes CDR1 SGHNT and CDR2 YYREEE (reference sequence). CDR3 DNA: TGTGCCAGCAGCTTTAACAGGGGAGGTTTTACAGATACGCAGTATTTT. The encoded protein is CASSFNRGGFTDTQYF.

V is TRBV18 and J is TRBJ1-5; D uncertain. CDR3 length: 12 amino acids. The V end was cut by 4 bases, the J end by 5 bases, with 6 bases between. CDR1 is KGHSH, CDR2 LQKENI, per germline. The CDR3 bases are TGTGCCAGCTCACGACAAGATCAGCCCCAGCATTTT. This sequence encodes CASSRQDQPQHF.

The V gene is TRBV7-2, the J gene TRBJ2-3; D unresolved. The germline V gene has CDR1 SGHTA and CDR2 FQGNSA. V lost 5 bases and J 1 base, leaving 13 bases between the germline ends. This CDR3 comprises 15 residues. The CDR3 here is CASSPRITGTDTQYF. The CDR3 nucleotides read TGTGCCAGCAGCCCCAGAATAACAGGCACAGATACGCAGTATTTT.

The chain is built from TRBV28 and TRBJ2-5; tentative D call: TRBD2 (6 bases). CDR3 size: 14 residues. Germline CDR1 MDHEN, CDR2 SYDVKM. V lost 2 bases, J lost 4 bases, and 11 bases lay in between. CDR3 nucleotide sequence: TGTGCCAGCAGTTTAGCGGGAAGAGGAGAGACCCAGTACTTC. Its protein is CASSLAGRGETQYF.

The rearrangement joins TRBV7-8 to TRBJ1-3, with a weak D call TRBD1 (6 bases). V lost 6 bases, J lost 4 bases, and 13 bases lay in between. The CDR3 length is 14 residues. Germline assignment: CDR1 SGHVS and CDR2 FQNEAQ. The CDR3 protein is CASRSWDTGNTIYF. The CDR3 DNA reads as TGTGCCAGCAGATCGTGGGACACAGGAAACACCATATATTTT.

The V call is TRBV28, the J call TRBJ2-1; possibly TRBD1 for D (5 bases). V lost 1 base and J lost 12, with 7 bases in between. CDR1 is MDHEN, CDR2 SYDVKM, per germline. This CDR3 has 11 residues. The CDR3 nucleotides read TGTGCCAGCAGTTTATATAGGGGGCAGTTCTTC. Translated, it gives CASSLYRGQFF.

This clone was found a few times. V and J are TRBV19 and TRBJ1-2; D perhaps matches TRBD1 (5 bases). V shed 5 bases and J shed 3 bases, with 19 bases lying between them. Germline V gives CDR1 LNHDA, CDR2 SQIVND (reference sequence). The length of the CDR3 is 16 residues. The CDR3 region has the DNA TGTGCCAGTAGTGCCCTCGAAAGGGGCGCTGACTATGGCTACACCTTC. Its translation is CASSALERGADYGYTF.

The chain uses TRBV18 and TRBJ2-6; no clear D. CDR3 length equals 17 residues. Trimming took 6 bases from V and 2 from J, leaving 17 bases between them. Germline V CDR1 and CDR2: KGHSH, LQKENI. CDR3 residues: CASSRRVNTPGANVLTF. DNA of the CDR3: TGTGCCAGCTCCCGTCGGGTCAATACACCTGGGGCCAACGTCCTGACTTTC.

The chain employs TRBV19 and TRBJ1-5, with no clear D. Germline values: CDR1 LNHDA, CDR2 SQIVND (reference sequence). V lost 3 bases, J lost 2 bases, and 14 bases lay in between. This CDR3 spans 16 amino acids. In nucleotides, the CDR3 is TGTGCCAGTAGTATGGCAGAGGGCGCGGGCAATCAGCCCCAGCATTTT. This gives the protein CASSMAEGAGNQPQHF.

This chain connects TRBV6-1 to TRBJ2-3; 8 bases fit TRBD2. The germline V gene encodes CDR1 MNHNS and CDR2 SASEGT. Trimming took 4 bases from V and 1 from J; bases not matched to a gene: 7. CDR3 length: 16 amino acids. CDR3 residues: CASSAAGSGGTDTQYF. The CDR3 DNA follows: TGTGCCAGCAGTGCCGCGGGTAGCGGGGGCACAGATACGCAGTATTTT.

This clone was seen a single time. The rearrangement links TRBV30 to TRBJ2-4; the match to TRBD1 covers 9 bases. The V gene end was trimmed by 5 bases and the J gene end by 8 bases; junction bases not matched to a gene: 4. This CDR3 region has 12 residues. Germline assignment: CDR1 GTSNPN and CDR2 SVGIG (reference sequence). For the CDR3, the DNA is TGTGCCTGGTCCCGGGACAGGGACATTCAGTACTTC. This gives the protein CAWSRDRDIQYF.

In DNA form, the CDR3 reads TGTGCCAGCAGCCAAGTTAGCGGGAGTTACAATGAGCAGTTCTTC. It is translated as CASSQVSGSYNEQFF. The chain recombines TRBV3-1 (or the pseudogene TRBV3-2) with TRBJ2-1, with 9 bases that match TRBD2. The V gene end was trimmed by 1 base and the J gene end by 4 bases; junction bases not matched to a gene: 2. This CDR3 has 15 residues. The germline gives CDR1 LGHDT, CDR2 YNNKEL (reference sequence).

The V and J genes are TRBV3-1 (or the pseudogene TRBV3-2) and TRBJ2-2; D gene unclear. The V gene's germline CDR1 is LGHDT and CDR2 YNNKEL (reference sequence). V dropped 0 bases and J dropped 7 bases, with 12 bases sitting between them. The CDR3 length is 15 residues. The CDR3 spells CASSQDNSFVGELFF. The CDR3 DNA reads TGTGCCAGCAGCCAAGATAACAGCTTTGTCGGGGAGCTGTTTTTT.

The chain is built from TRBV12-5 and TRBJ2-3; 9 bases map to TRBD1. The CDR3 loop spans 15 amino acids. With V trimmed by 5 bases and J by 2 bases, 5 bases remained unmatched. CDR1 is LGHNT, CDR2 FRNRAP, per germline. This CDR3 is CASGRGQGDTDTQYF. As DNA, the CDR3 is TGTGCTAGTGGTCGGGGACAGGGAGACACAGATACGCAGTATTTT. Looking up the rest from reference TRBV12-5 and TRBJ2-3 gives the full variable domain: DARVTQTPRHKVTEMGQEVTMRCQPILGHNTVFWYRQTMMQGLELLAYFRNRAPLDDSGMPKDRFSAEMPDATLATLKIQPSEPRDSAVYFCASGRGQGDTDTQYFGPGTRLTVL.

V usage is TRBV5-5 and J usage is TRBJ2-2; no definite D call. The CDR3 spans 15 residues. V was trimmed by 1 base and J by 1 base, leaving 8 bases between them. Per the germline V gene, CDR1 is SGHKS and CDR2 is YYEKEE (reference sequence). The CDR3 DNA is TGTGCCAGCAGCTTGACCGCGCGGAACACCGGGGAGCTGTTTTTT. It specifies CASSLTARNTGELFF.

V and J are TRBV28 and TRBJ2-3; 11 positions match TRBD2. Germline loops: CDR1 MDHEN, CDR2 SYDVKM. The CDR3 extends over 17 amino acids. Losses at the gene ends were 6 bases for V and 0 bases for J; bases not matched to a gene: 8. As DNA, the CDR3 is TGTGCCAGCAGGATAGCGACTAGCGGGGCTAGCACAGATACGCAGTATTTT. The encoded protein is CASRIATSGASTDTQYF.

This clone has more than one count but fewer than ten. The chain uses TRBV28 and TRBJ2-1; TRBD2 aligns across 12 bases. Germline values: CDR1 MDHEN, CDR2 SYDVKM. J gave up 9 bases and V 4 bases, and 13 bases lay outside the gene matches. CDR3 length equals 17 residues. As DNA, the CDR3 is TGTGCCAGCAGTTCCACGTCGACTAGCGGGAGAATTGGTGAGCAGTTCTTC. It specifies CASSSTSTSGRIGEQFF.

V gene TRBV2 combines with J gene TRBJ1-1, with a weak D call TRBD1 (5 bases). The CDR3 is 13 amino acids. Germline loops: CDR1 SNHLY, CDR2 FYNNEI. The V end lost 7 bases, the J end lost 10 bases, and 19 bases lay between the germline ends. The CDR3 is CASKITGTGGAFF. CDR3 bases: TGTGCCAGCAAGATTACCGGGACTGGGGGAGCTTTCTTT.

The chain carries TRBV5-1 and TRBJ1-2, with 10 positions matching TRBD1. Unmatched junction bases numbered 15, after V lost 4 bases and J lost 0 bases. Germline CDR1 and CDR2: SGHRS and YFSETQ. The CDR3 runs 19 residues. CDR3 DNA: TGCGCCAGCAGCGTACGCCCCCGGGACAGGGGACCTTCTAACTATGGCTACACCTTC. This encodes CASSVRPRDRGPSNYGYTF.

This clone was counted a single time. The V call is TRBV5-1, the J call TRBJ2-3; 10 bases line up with TRBD2. V shed 5 bases, J shed 5 bases, and the junction held 17 bases outside the gene matches. Per germline, CDR1 SGHRS and CDR2 YFSETQ. The CDR3 is made up of 18 amino acids. In DNA form, the CDR3 reads TGCGCCAGCAGTATAGGAGCGGGAGGGCCCGTGGGCCAAGATACGCAGTATTTT. Residues: CASSIGAGGPVGQDTQYF.

The chain joins TRBV14 to TRBJ2-3; D possibly corresponds to TRBD1 (6 bases). In germline, CDR1 is SGHDN, CDR2 FVKESK. The CDR3 extends over 13 amino acids. With 6 bases removed from V and 4 bases from J, the gap between germline ends came to 11 bases. The CDR3 is CASRVAGADTQYF. CDR3 sequence (DNA): TGTGCCAGCAGGGTGGCAGGGGCAGATACGCAGTATTTT.

This clone has just one count. This sequence joins TRBV19 and TRBJ2-1, with D tentatively TRBD1 (5 bases). Trimming took off 5 bases at V and 1 base at J, with 9 bases between the two ends. The CDR3 is 14 amino acids. Germline V gene lookup returns CDR1 LNHDA and CDR2 SQIVND (reference sequence). CDR3 amino acids: CASSAYRSYNEQFF. CDR3 nucleotide sequence: TGTGCCAGTAGTGCTTACAGGTCCTACAATGAGCAGTTCTTC.

This clone was detected only a few times. V is TRBV10-2 and J is TRBJ2-5, with a weak D call TRBD2 (7 bases). CDR1 WSHSY and CDR2 SAAADI come from the germline V gene. V was shortened by 8 bases and J by 4 bases, with 14 bases between the two germline ends. CDR3 size: 13 residues. The CDR3 DNA reads as TGCGCCAGCGCTCGGGGGGCCGGAGAGACCCAGTACTTC. It yields the protein CASARGAGETQYF.

The chain has TRBV11-2 and TRBJ2-5; the match to TRBD1 covers 9 bases. The CDR3 is 17 amino acids. J lost 1 base, V lost 2 bases, and 8 bases had no gene match. Germline lookup yields CDR1 SGHAT and CDR2 FQNNGV. CDR3 sequence: CASSLSDRGVPQETQYF. The CDR3 DNA sequence: TGTGCCAGCAGCTTATCGGACAGGGGTGTGCCCCAAGAGACCCAGTACTTC. Complete variable domain (other parts from reference TRBV11-2 and TRBJ2-5): EAGVAQSPRYKIIEKRQSVAFWCNPISGHATLYWYQQILGQGPKLLIQFQNNGVVDDSQLPKDRFSAERLKGVDSTLKIQPAKLEDSAVYLCASSLSDRGVPQETQYFGPGTRLLVL.

The rearrangement links TRBV9 to TRBJ2-5; 7 bases agree with TRBD2. The germline gives CDR1 SGDLS, CDR2 YYNGEE. The CDR3 runs to 16 residues. Unmatched junction bases numbered 6, after V lost 0 bases and J lost 1 base. The CDR3 DNA reads TGTGCCAGCAGCGTAGGGGTACTAGCGTTCCAAGAGACCCAGTACTTC. Encoded protein: CASSVGVLAFQETQYF.

This chain links TRBV27 with TRBJ1-6, with D possibly matching TRBD1 (6 bases). This CDR3 is 15 amino acids long. Per germline, CDR1 MNHEY and CDR2 SMNVEV (reference sequence). V was clipped by 0 bases and J by 7 bases, with 10 bases between them. DNA of the CDR3: TGTGCCAGCAGTTTATCAACAGGGCGCAATTCACCCCTCCACTTT. Amino acid sequence: CASSLSTGRNSPLHF.

This clone was found once. The chain recombines TRBV28 with TRBJ2-7; 7 bases are shared with TRBD1. Germline lookup yields CDR1 MDHEN and CDR2 SYDVKM. The CDR3 is 14 residues long. V was clipped by 4 bases and J by 3 bases; unmatched bases: 6. The CDR3 spells CASSSTGQLYEQYF. The CDR3 region has the DNA TGTGCCAGCAGTTCCACGGGACAGCTCTACGAGCAGTACTTC.